This T cell receptor (beta chain) appears in the sequencing data of a study of cytomegalovirus exposure and HLA in healthy donors. Whole-study context: As an earlier analysis found, 150 million to 200 million T cells yielded 117 million unique TCR beta sequences. The study, taken as a whole, reports: In a later analysis, an Asian-associated ancestry cluster reportedly showed fewer N-insertions than the roughly 700-donor mean. The study reported that TCR beta sequences accurately predicted HLA-A and HLA-B alleles in most subjects.

The primer mix had 60 Vbeta and 13 Jbeta primers. The table came from immunoSEQ multiplex PCR; TCRdb's copy has only in-frame clones and leaves some out. This sample carries 85,000 to 130,000 clones, under 80% of them seen once, and the ten largest clones take 5% to 7%. About this clone itself: Its antigen is as yet unknown.

This TCR came from a woman between 50 and 59 years old in good health and CMV-seropositive. The sequenced sample consisted of PBMCs.

Here the CDR3 DNA reads TGCAGCGTGACAGGGGACTGTGGCTACACCTTC. Its translation is CSVTGDCGYTF. The chain employs TRBV29-1 and TRBJ1-2; 8 bases agree with TRBD1. The germline gives CDR1 SQVTM, CDR2 ANQGSEA. J gave up 7 bases and V 6 bases, and 4 bases lay outside the gene matches. The CDR3 has 11 amino acids.